This TCR beta chain was captured by sequencing in a study of T cell responses to AZD1222 COVID-19 vaccine. TCRdb's copy holds only in-frame clones and misses some; the assay was immunoSEQ multiplex PCR. The repertoire consists of roughly 120,000 clones, with about 90% occurring once and the leading ten covering 4.4%. This clone appeared a few times. Its matching antigen is unknown. The CDR3 runs 15 residues. Trimming pared 4 bases from V and 3 bases from J, leaving 13 bases between. Germline CDR1 KGHDR, CDR2 SFDVKD. Study observations and caveats: Compared with day 0, the breadth and depth of the Spike-specific TCR repertoire rose significantly after two doses of AZD1222. Reportedly, nearly half the spike-specific TCRs target unmutated variant regions.

The source material was peripheral blood, sampled on day 0 of AZD1222 vaccination. The sequence came from an adult in good health. The rearrangement links TRBV24-1 to TRBJ2-3; D perhaps matches TRBD2 (5 bases). As DNA, the CDR3 is TGTGCCACCAGTGACCCGGGGTCTAGAACAGATACGCAGTATTTT. Its translation: CATSDPGSRTDTQYF.